Below, 30 T cell receptor beta chains from the same sample are listed, as sequenced in a study of cytomegalovirus exposure and HLA in healthy donors. It was with 60 Vbeta and 13 Jbeta primers that the PCR ran. Profiling relied on immunoSEQ multiplex PCR, and the TCRdb table lists in-frame clones only, not all of them. In the table there are approximately 240,000 clones, about 89% of which are singletons. The sample comprised PBMCs. Every receptor here comes from a woman aged 18 to 35 in good health and CMV-seronegative.

This clone has a single count. This chain links TRBV4-1 with TRBJ2-1; TRBD2 aligns across 11 bases. J gave up 6 bases and V 3 bases, and 4 bases lay outside the gene matches. CDR3 length equals 15 residues. Germline CDR1 MGHRA, CDR2 YSYEKL. CDR3 region: CASSQLAGGGNEQFF. CDR3 nucleotide sequence: TGCGCCAGCAGCCAGTTAGCGGGGGGGGGCAATGAGCAGTTCTTC.

This chain joins TRBV14 and TRBJ1-5, with 9 bases matching TRBD1. CDR1 and CDR2 (germline): SGHDN, FVKESK. The ends lost 5 bases at V and 2 bases at J; junction bases unmatched: 19. This CDR3 has 20 residues. The CDR3 loop reads CASSGDRDRAPWRGNQPQHF. The CDR3 DNA reads TGTGCCAGCAGCGGCGACCGGGACAGGGCCCCTTGGCGAGGCAATCAGCCCCAGCATTTT.

The genes are TRBV21-1 and TRBJ1-2; TRBD1 reflects the table's D call only, with no check against the DNA. TRBV21-1 represents a pseudogene. The length of the CDR3 is 18 residues. The CDR3 spells CASSILIGATIAFSGYTF. CDR3 bases: TGTGCCAGCAGCATCCTCATAGGGGCCACCATTGCTTTCAGTGGCTACACCTTC.

This clone was seen once. The gene calls are TRBV7-6 and TRBJ1-1; 8 nucleotides line up with TRBD1. Germline V lookup: CDR1 SGHVS, CDR2 FNYEAQ. V trimming: 3 bases; J trimming: 7 bases; junction bases outside the gene matches: 7. The CDR3 is 14 amino acids. The CDR3 sequence is CASSFPDRADEAFF. The CDR3 DNA is TGTGCCAGCAGCTTTCCGGACAGGGCTGATGAAGCTTTCTTT.

The chain carries TRBV7-9 and TRBJ1-2; 7 bases are shared with TRBD1. CDR1 and CDR2 from the germline V gene are SEHNR and FQNEAQ (reference sequence). Losses at the gene ends were 4 bases for V and 8 bases for J; bases not matched to a gene: 7. This CDR3 has 13 amino acids. The CDR3 DNA reads as TGTGCCAGCAGCTCTTCAGGGGGTATAGGCTACACCTTC. This encodes CASSSSGGIGYTF.

The J gene is TRBJ2-2, the V gene TRBV9; 11 bases match TRBD2. CDR1 and CDR2 from the germline V gene are SGDLS and YYNGEE. The CDR3 covers 16 residues. Germline trimming cut 1 base from V and 1 base from J; bases unmatched to any gene: 0. CDR3 DNA: TGTGCCAGCAGCGTACTAGCGGGGGGGAACACCGGGGAGCTGTTTTTT. Encoded protein: CASSVLAGGNTGELFF.

J is TRBJ2-3 and V is TRBV7-3, with D uncertain. This CDR3 region has 14 residues. Per the germline V gene, CDR1 is SGHTA and CDR2 is FQGTGA. V was cut by 2 bases and J by 2 bases, with 8 bases left in between. The CDR3 region is CASSLFVATDTQYF. The CDR3, as DNA: TGTGCCAGCAGCTTATTTGTGGCCACAGATACGCAGTATTTT.

This chain links TRBV4-2 with TRBJ2-7; weak D call: TRBD2 (6 bases). Germline lookup yields CDR1 LGHNA and CDR2 YNFKEQ. V lost 1 base, J lost 3 bases, and 13 bases lay in between. The CDR3 totals 15 residues. CDR3 in DNA: TGTGCCAGCAGCCAAGGATACTCGACTAGCTACGAGCAGTACTTC. Translated, it gives CASSQGYSTSYEQYF.

The rearrangement joins TRBV5-1 to TRBJ1-4; possibly TRBD1 for D (5 bases). Trimming cost V 5 bases and J 5 bases, with 13 bases left between them. The CDR3 sequence is 14 residues long. Looked up from germline, CDR1 is SGHRS and CDR2 is YFSETQ. The CDR3 nucleotides read TGCGCCAGCAGTTCCGGACGGACAAATGAAAAACTGTTTTTT. As protein: CASSSGRTNEKLFF.

DNA for the CDR3: TGTGCCAGCAGCCCCATGCGGACCGGTGTGAGGGACGGGGAGCTGTTTTTT. Encoded protein: CASSPMRTGVRDGELFF. The chain employs TRBV14 and TRBJ2-2, with D tentatively TRBD2 (5 bases). V was pared by 4 bases and J by 7 bases, with 22 bases between. The CDR3 is 17 residues long. The germline V gene encodes CDR1 SGHDN and CDR2 FVKESK.

The chain couples TRBV29-1 to TRBJ2-1; 10 nucleotides line up with TRBD2. Germline loops: CDR1 SQVTM, CDR2 ANQGSEA. This CDR3 spans 15 amino acids. With V trimmed by 4 bases and J by 9 bases, 12 bases remained unmatched. The CDR3 region is CSVARRLAGDSEQFF. The CDR3 nucleotides read TGCAGCGTTGCCCGGAGGCTAGCGGGAGACTCTGAGCAGTTCTTC.

The chain is built from TRBV15 and TRBJ2-1, with TRBD2 matching 11 bases. This CDR3 region has 15 residues. CDR1 is LNHNV, CDR2 YYDKDF, per germline (reference sequence). J was trimmed by 4 bases and V by 4 bases; bases with no gene match: 3. The chain's CDR3 is CATSMGTSGYNEQFF. The CDR3 DNA follows: TGTGCCACCAGCATGGGGACTAGCGGTTACAATGAGCAGTTCTTC.

This clone was seen just once. The V call is TRBV7-2, the J call TRBJ2-3; 10 nucleotides align to TRBD2. Per the germline V gene, CDR1 is SGHTA and CDR2 is FQGNSA. The J segment lost 1 base and the V segment lost 0 bases, leaving 7 bases of the junction unmatched. The CDR3 extends over 18 amino acids. Here the CDR3 reads CASSLAGLARGGTDTQYF. The CDR3, as DNA: TGTGCCAGCAGCTTAGCGGGACTAGCGCGGGGAGGCACAGATACGCAGTATTTT.

J is TRBJ1-2 and V is TRBV5-1; 7 nucleotides match TRBD1. This CDR3 region has 13 residues. Germline loops: CDR1 SGHRS, CDR2 YFSETQ. V dropped 4 bases and J dropped 8; count of bases not matched to a gene: 8. Here the CDR3 DNA reads TGCGCCAGCAGCATACAGGGGAACCTGGGCTACACCTTC. Protein: CASSIQGNLGYTF.

The rearrangement uses TRBV7-2 and TRBJ2-1; weak D call: TRBD2 (6 bases). With 5 bases removed from V and 1 base from J, the gap between germline ends came to 21 bases. The CDR3 totals 18 residues. Per the germline V gene, CDR1 is SGHTA and CDR2 is FQGNSA. CDR3 coding DNA: TGTGCCAGCAGCCTTGGCCGGGGGTGGGCGATTTCCTACAATGAGCAGTTCTTC. It encodes CASSLGRGWAISYNEQFF.

The chain is built from TRBV27 and TRBJ2-7, with D perhaps TRBD1 (5 bases). This CDR3 contains 16 residues. V lost 4 bases and J lost 3, with 19 bases in between. Germline lookup yields CDR1 MNHEY and CDR2 SMNVEV (reference sequence). CDR3 protein: CASSSLQVVGVYEQYF. The CDR3 DNA sequence: TGTGCCAGCAGTTCCCTACAGGTGGTGGGCGTCTACGAGCAGTACTTC.

The chain carries TRBV6-5 and TRBJ1-5; TRBD1 matches at 9 bases. The CDR3 spans 15 residues. V gave up 7 bases and J gave up 9 bases; unmatched junction bases: 13. The germline gives CDR1 MNHEY, CDR2 SVGAGI. The CDR3 is CASTRSGQGRGPQHF. CDR3 DNA: TGTGCCAGCACGAGATCGGGACAGGGTCGTGGGCCCCAGCATTTT.

J is TRBJ2-2 and V is TRBV5-4, with a weak D call TRBD2 (6 bases). Germline CDR1 reads SGHNT; CDR2 reads YYREEE (reference sequence). CDR3 length equals 16 residues. V was clipped by 0 bases and J by 6 bases, with 15 bases between them. The CDR3 DNA follows: TGTGCCAGCAGCTTGGATGGGGGGACTCTCGCCGGGGAGCTGTTTTTT. Amino acid sequence: CASSLDGGTLAGELFF.

The genes are TRBV27 and TRBJ1-2; D gene ambiguous. This CDR3 has 15 residues. The V and J ends lost 7 bases and 4 bases respectively, with 19 bases between them. The germline CDR1 and CDR2 sequences are MNHEY and SMNVEV (reference sequence). CDR3 region: CASTALQAFPYGYTF. CDR3 nucleotides: TGTGCCAGCACCGCCCTCCAGGCATTCCCCTATGGCTACACCTTC.

The chain couples TRBV2 to TRBJ1-5; TRBD1 is a possible D gene (6 bases). Trimming pared 6 bases from V and 1 base from J, leaving 13 bases between. This CDR3 spans 15 amino acids. Germline values: CDR1 SNHLY, CDR2 FYNNEI. Written as DNA, the CDR3 is TGTGCCAGCAGCGAGGAACAGGGAAGCAATCAGCCCCAGCATTTT. It codes for CASSEEQGSNQPQHF. Variable domain in full (rest from reference TRBV2 and TRBJ1-5): EPEVTQTPSHQVTQMGQEVILRCVPISNHLYFYWYRQILGQKVEFLVSFYNNEISEKSEIFDDQFSVERPDGSNFTLKIRSTKLEDSAMYFCASSEEQGSNQPQHFGDGTRLSIL.

This chain joins TRBV7-2 and TRBJ2-7, with TRBD2 matching over 8 bases. In germline, CDR1 is SGHTA, CDR2 FQGNSA. With 7 bases clipped from V and 2 bases from J, the junction kept 10 bases outside the gene matches. The length of the CDR3 is 15 residues. This CDR3 is CASNLGSGGPYEQYF. The CDR3 bases are TGTGCCAGCAACCTCGGCAGCGGGGGACCCTACGAGCAGTACTTC. The variable domain in full, with the rest retrieved from reference TRBV7-2 and TRBJ2-7, is GAGVSQSPSNKVTEKGKDVELRCDPISGHTALYWYRQSLGQGLEFLIYFQGNSAPDKSGLPSDRFSAERTGGSVSTLTIQRTQQEDSAVYLCASNLGSGGPYEQYFGPGTRLTVT.

In its sample, this clone was seen once. The chain recombines TRBV27 with TRBJ1-4, with 10 bases lining up with TRBD1. CDR3 length: 14 residues. Losses at the gene ends were 6 bases for V and 6 bases for J; bases not matched to a gene: 4. The V gene's germline CDR1 is MNHEY and CDR2 SMNVEV (reference sequence). CDR3 nucleotide sequence: TGTGCCAGCAGCTACGGGACAGGGGATGAAAAACTGTTTTTT. Translated, it gives CASSYGTGDEKLFF.

The chain combines TRBV11-3 with TRBJ1-1; D perhaps matches TRBD1 (5 bases). The V end lost 2 bases, the J end lost 4 bases, and 17 bases lay between the germline ends. Germline CDR1 SGHNT, CDR2 YENEEA. The CDR3 consists of 16 residues. The DNA of the CDR3 is TGTGCCAGCAGCTTACTATCGGGGGGGAGCGGCACTGAAGCTTTCTTT. Encoded protein: CASSLLSGGSGTEAFF.

This rearrangement joins TRBV11-2 to TRBJ2-1; 10 positions match TRBD2. V dropped 5 bases and J dropped 12; count of bases not matched to a gene: 7. Germline V gene sequence: CDR1 SGHAT, CDR2 FQNNGV. The CDR3 consists of 13 residues. The CDR3 loop is CASSQRGGGGQFF. The CDR3 DNA reads TGTGCCAGCAGCCAGCGGGGGGGCGGTGGGCAGTTCTTC.

Note on this clone: The sample contains more than one DNA sequence encoding this CDR3. The chain combines TRBV25-1 with TRBJ2-2, with 9 bases lining up with TRBD1. Unmatched junction bases numbered 2, after V lost 8 bases and J lost 1 base. Germline CDR1 reads MGHDK; CDR2 reads SYGVNS. The CDR3 length is 14 residues. CDR3 nucleotide sequence: TGTGCCAGCCTGGGACAGGGGAACACCGGGGAGCTGTTTTTT. Translation: CASLGQGNTGELFF.

This rearrangement joins TRBV2 to TRBJ1-1; the match to TRBD1 covers 7 bases. Trimming took 6 bases from V and 8 from J; bases not matched to a gene: 6. The CDR3 totals 12 residues. In germline, CDR1 is SNHLY, CDR2 FYNNEI. CDR3 sequence (DNA): TGTGCCAGCAGAGAGGGGGGACAGGAAGCTTTCTTT. This encodes CASREGGQEAFF.

This rearrangement joins TRBV11-2 to TRBJ1-2, with D possibly TRBD1 on 5 matching bases. The germline CDR1 and CDR2 sequences are SGHAT and FQNNGV. The CDR3 sequence is 14 residues long. V was pared by 5 bases and J by 2 bases, with 12 bases between. The CDR3 DNA sequence: TGTGCCAGCAGCACTTCCAACAGGAACTATGGCTACACCTTC. It translates to CASSTSNRNYGYTF.

The chain has TRBV19 and TRBJ2-7, with D possibly being TRBD2 (5 bases). V was pared by 6 bases and J by 5 bases, with 8 bases between. CDR1 is LNHDA and CDR2 is SQIVND in the germline V gene (reference sequence). The CDR3 is 11 residues long. The CDR3 DNA reads as TGTGCCAGTAGGGCCGGGGACGAGCAGTACTTC. Translation: CASRAGDEQYF.

This sequence joins TRBV5-1 and TRBJ1-1; a weak D match, TRBD1 (6 bases). Germline loops: CDR1 SGHRS, CDR2 YFSETQ. The CDR3 extends over 13 amino acids. Trimming shortened V by 4 bases and J by 8 bases, and 15 bases separated the two germline ends. Here the CDR3 DNA reads TGCGCCAGCAGCCGGGGACAAGAACTCGAAGCTTTCTTT. The encoded protein is CASSRGQELEAFF.

The rearrangement links TRBV2 to TRBJ2-1, with 8 nucleotides matching TRBD1. Germline V gene lookup returns CDR1 SNHLY and CDR2 FYNNEI. The CDR3 has 14 residues. Trimming at V came to 5 bases and at J to 7 bases, leaving 7 bases not matched to a gene. CDR3 region: CASSSQGAGNEQFF. In nucleotides, the CDR3 is TGTGCCAGCAGTAGCCAGGGGGCTGGAAATGAGCAGTTCTTC.